This paragraph reports one T cell receptor (beta chain). These data are taken from a study of blood T cell repertoires in COVID-19. Germline-derived CDR1 and CDR2 are SQVTM and ANQGSEA. This CDR3 contains 14 residues. J was trimmed by 4 bases and V by 7 bases; bases with no gene match: 9. Authors' data handling: Quantification of nucleated cells was approximated via reference gene primer amplification. The repertoire was sequenced with immunoSEQ multiplex PCR; TCRdb's copy has only in-frame clones and lacks some. That table is the source of V, J and clone size, and D and trimming were worked out from the DNA. Found here are under 60,000 clones, 80% to 85% of them singletons; the top ten hold 10%.

The material sequenced was peripheral blood. The chain employs TRBV29-1 and TRBJ2-4; 8 bases map to TRBD1. The clonotype originates from a man aged 25 to 45 with COVID-19, enrolled during active disease. In nucleotides, the CDR3 is TGCAGCGCTGCCCAGGACAGGGTTAAAAACATTCAGTACTTC. Its translation is CSAAQDRVKNIQYF. Full variable domain (outside the CDR3, taken from reference TRBV29-1 and TRBJ2-4): SAVISQKPSRDICQRGTSLTIQCQVDSQVTMMFWYRQQPGQSLTLIATANQGSEATYESGFVIDKFPISRPNLTFSTLTVSNMSPEDSSIYLCSAAQDRVKNIQYFGAGTRLSVL.